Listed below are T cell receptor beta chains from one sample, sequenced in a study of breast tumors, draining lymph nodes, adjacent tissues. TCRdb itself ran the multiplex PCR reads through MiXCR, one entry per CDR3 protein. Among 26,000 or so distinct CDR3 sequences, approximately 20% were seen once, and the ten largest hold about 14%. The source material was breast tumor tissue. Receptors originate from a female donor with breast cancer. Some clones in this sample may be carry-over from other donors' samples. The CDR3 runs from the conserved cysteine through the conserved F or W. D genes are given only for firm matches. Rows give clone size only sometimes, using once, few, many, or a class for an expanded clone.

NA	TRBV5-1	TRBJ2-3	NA	CASSLGVGYNTDTQYF	TGCGCCAGCAGCTTGGGTGTTGGATACAACACAGATACGCAGTATTTT
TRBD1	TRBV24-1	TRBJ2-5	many	CATSDLAGQEETQYF	TGTGCCACCAGTGATTTGGCGGGACAGGAAGAGACCCAGTACTTC
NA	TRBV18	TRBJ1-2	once	CASSPNLAGVNYGYTF	TGTGCCAGCTCACCGAACCTCGCAGGGGTTAACTATGGCTACACCTTC
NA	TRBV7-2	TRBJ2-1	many	CASSSDVGNEQFF	TGTGCCAGCAGCTCTGACGTGGGTAATGAGCAGTTCTTC
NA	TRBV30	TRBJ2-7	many	CAWSRWRAGTYEQYF	TGTGCCTGGAGTCGGTGGCGTGCAGGAACCTACGAGCAGTACTTC
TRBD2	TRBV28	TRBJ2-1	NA	CASTRGSEGNEQFF	TGTGCCAGCACGCGGGGGAGTGAGGGTAATGAGCAGTTCTTC
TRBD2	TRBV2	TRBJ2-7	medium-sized	CASMASGALTYEQYF	TGTGCCAGCATGGCTAGCGGGGCTTTGACCTACGAGCAGTACTTC
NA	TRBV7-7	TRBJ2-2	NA	CASSPETNTGELFF	TGTGCTAGCAGTCCGGAAACGAACACCGGGGAGCTGTTTTTT
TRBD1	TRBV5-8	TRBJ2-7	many	CASSPAGTGYGSSSYEQYF	TGTGCCAGCAGCCCAGCCGGGACAGGGTACGGGTCTAGCTCCTACGAGCAGTACTTC
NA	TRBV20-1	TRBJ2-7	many	CSAPLDRGGNEQYF	TGCAGTGCTCCTCTCGATCGGGGAGGTAACGAGCAGTACTTC
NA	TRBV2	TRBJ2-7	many	CASSEGSGDKQYF	TGTGCCAGCAGTGAAGGGTCAGGGGACAAGCAGTACTTC
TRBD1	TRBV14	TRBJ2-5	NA	CASSRDAGGRETKYF	TGTGCCAGCAGCCGAGATGCAGGGGGCAGGGAGACCAAGTACTTC
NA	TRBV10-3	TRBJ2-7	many	CAISDYVGHEQYF	TGTGCCATCAGTGACTACGTCGGGCACGAGCAGTACTTC
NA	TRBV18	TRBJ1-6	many	CASSPFSPGENSPLHF	TGTGCCAGCTCACCATTCTCACCGGGCGAGAATTCACCCCTCCACTTT
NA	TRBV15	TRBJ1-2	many	CATSRGGDGYTF	TGTGCCACCAGCAGAGGCGGTGATGGCTACACCTTC
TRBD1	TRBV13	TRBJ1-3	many	CASSRGQNTIYF	TGTGCCAGCAGCCGGGGACAGAACACCATATATTTT
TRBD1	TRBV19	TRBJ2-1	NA	CASSMDRDNKQFF	TGTGCCAGTAGTATGGACAGGGACAATAAGCAGTTCTTC
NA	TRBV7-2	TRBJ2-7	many	CASSPGSQGYEQYF	TGTGCCAGCAGTCCCGGGTCCCAGGGGTACGAGCAGTACTTC
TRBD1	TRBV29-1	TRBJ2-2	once	CSVGTGNTGELFF	TGCAGCGTTGGGACAGGGAACACCGGGGAGCTGTTTTTT
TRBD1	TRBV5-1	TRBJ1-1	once	CASSLEQGPPNTEAFF	TGCGCCAGCAGCTTGGAACAGGGGCCCCCGAACACTGAAGCTTTCTTT
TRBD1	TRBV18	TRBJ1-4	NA	CASSPGTAIGKLFF	TGTGCCAGCTCACCAGGGACAGCAATTGGAAAACTGTTTTTT
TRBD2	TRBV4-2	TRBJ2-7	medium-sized	CASSHAGAGDYEQYF	TGTGCCAGCAGCCATGCGGGAGCGGGAGACTACGAGCAGTACTTC
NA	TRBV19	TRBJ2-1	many	CASSIPQYNEQFF	TGTGCCAGTAGTATTCCCCAGTACAATGAGCAGTTCTTC
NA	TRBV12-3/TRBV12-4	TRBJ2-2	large	CASSPTGYQLFF	TGTGCCAGCAGTCCCACAGGGTATCAGCTGTTTTTT
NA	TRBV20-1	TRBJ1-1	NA	CSARPGYEAEAFF	TGCAGTGCTAGACCTGGGTATGAGGCTGAAGCTTTCTTT
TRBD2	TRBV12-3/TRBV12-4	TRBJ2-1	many	CASRPGGYNEQFF	TGTGCCAGCAGGCCGGGGGGATACAATGAGCAGTTCTTC
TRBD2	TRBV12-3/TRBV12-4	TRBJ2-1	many	CASSVSWAGEGNEQFF	TGTGCCAGCAGTGTCTCCTGGGCGGGAGAGGGCAATGAGCAGTTCTTC
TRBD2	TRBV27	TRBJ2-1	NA	CASSLGLAGDFYNEQLF	TGTGCCAGCAGTTTAGGCCTAGCGGGAGATTTTTACAATGAGCAGTTGTTC
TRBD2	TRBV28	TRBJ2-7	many	CASSPLAGPSSYEQYF	TGTGCCAGCAGTCCTCTAGCGGGCCCCAGCTCCTACGAGCAGTACTTC
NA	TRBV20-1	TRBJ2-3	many	CSARKTEDTQYF	TGCAGTGCTAGAAAGACAGAGGATACGCAGTATTTT
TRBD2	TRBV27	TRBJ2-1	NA	CASSPGASGRTMLF	TGTGCCAGCAGCCCAGGGGCCAGCGGGAGAACTATGCTCTTC
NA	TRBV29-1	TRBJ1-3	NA	CSVKRSGSTIYF	TGCAGTGTAAAGAGGTCTGGAAGCACCATATATTTT
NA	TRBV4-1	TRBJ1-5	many	CASSGGGNQPQHF	TGCGCCAGCAGCGGAGGGGGCAATCAGCCCCAGCATTTT
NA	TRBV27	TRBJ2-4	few	CASSLSGAKNIQYF	TGTGCCAGCAGTTTATCAGGGGCCAAAAACATTCAGTACTTC
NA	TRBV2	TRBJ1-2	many	CASSEGRPSYGYTF	TGTGCCAGCAGTGAAGGACGGCCCAGCTATGGCTACACCTTC